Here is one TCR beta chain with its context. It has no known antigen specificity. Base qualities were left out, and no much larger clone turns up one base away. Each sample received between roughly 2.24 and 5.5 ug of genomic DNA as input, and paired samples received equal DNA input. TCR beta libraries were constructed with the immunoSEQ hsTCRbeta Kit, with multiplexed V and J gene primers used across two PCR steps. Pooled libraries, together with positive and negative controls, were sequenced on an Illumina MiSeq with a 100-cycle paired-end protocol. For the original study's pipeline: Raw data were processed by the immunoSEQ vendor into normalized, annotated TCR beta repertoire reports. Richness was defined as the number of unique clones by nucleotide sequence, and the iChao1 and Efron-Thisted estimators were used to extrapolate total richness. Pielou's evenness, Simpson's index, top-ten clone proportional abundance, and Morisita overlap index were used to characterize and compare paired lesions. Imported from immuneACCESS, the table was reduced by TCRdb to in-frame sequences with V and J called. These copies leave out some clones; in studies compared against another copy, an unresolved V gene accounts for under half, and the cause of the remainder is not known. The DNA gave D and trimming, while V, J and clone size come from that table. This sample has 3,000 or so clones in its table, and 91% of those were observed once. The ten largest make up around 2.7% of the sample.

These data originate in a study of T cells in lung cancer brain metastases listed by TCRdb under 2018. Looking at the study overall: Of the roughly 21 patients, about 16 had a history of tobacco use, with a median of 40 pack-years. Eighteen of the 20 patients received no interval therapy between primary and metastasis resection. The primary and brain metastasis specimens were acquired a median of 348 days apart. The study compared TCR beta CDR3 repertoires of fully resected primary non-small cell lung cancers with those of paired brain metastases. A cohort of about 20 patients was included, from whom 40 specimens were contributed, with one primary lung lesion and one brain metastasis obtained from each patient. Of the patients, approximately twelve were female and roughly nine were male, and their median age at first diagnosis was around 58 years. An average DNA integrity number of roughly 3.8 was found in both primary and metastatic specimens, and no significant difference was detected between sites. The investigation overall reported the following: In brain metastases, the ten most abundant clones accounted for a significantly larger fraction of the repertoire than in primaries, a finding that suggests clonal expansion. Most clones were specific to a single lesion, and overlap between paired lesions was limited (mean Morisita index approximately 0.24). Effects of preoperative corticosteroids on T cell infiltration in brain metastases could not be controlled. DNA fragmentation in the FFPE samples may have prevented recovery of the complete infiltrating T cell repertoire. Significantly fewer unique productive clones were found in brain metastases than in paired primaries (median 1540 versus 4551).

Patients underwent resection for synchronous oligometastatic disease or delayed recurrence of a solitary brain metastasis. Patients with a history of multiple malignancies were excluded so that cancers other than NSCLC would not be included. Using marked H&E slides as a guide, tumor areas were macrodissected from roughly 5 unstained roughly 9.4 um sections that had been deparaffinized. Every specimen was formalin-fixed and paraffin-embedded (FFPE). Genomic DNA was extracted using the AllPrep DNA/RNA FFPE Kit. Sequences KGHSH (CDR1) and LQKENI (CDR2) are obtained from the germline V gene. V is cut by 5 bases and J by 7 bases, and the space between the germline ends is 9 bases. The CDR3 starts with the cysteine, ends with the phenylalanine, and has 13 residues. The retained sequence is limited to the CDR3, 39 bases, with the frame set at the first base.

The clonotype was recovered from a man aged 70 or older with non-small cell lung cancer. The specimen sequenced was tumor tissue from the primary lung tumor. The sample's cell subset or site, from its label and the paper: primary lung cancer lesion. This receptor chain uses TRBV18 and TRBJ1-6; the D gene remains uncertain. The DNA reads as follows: TGTGCCAGCTCAGACTCAGGAAATTCACCCCTCCACTTT. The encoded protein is CASSDSGNSPLHF. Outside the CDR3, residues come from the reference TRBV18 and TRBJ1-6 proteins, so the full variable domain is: NAGVMQNPRHLVRRRGQEARLRCSPMKGHSHVYWYRQLPEEGLKFMVYLQKENIIDESGMPKERFSAEFPKEGPSILRIQQVVRGDSAAYFCASSDSGNSPLHFGNGTRLTVT.